This T cell receptor (beta chain) was found in a study of T cells in Graves' hyperthyroidism and ophthalmopathy. Study-wide background: Peripheral blood was acquired at first diagnosis, ahead of any therapy whatsoever. Points from the study as a whole: Most thyroid clonotypes with frequency above 0.001 were detected in blood. The model identified upcoming ophthalmopathy a median around 6 months ahead of onset.

Remarks on this clonotype: Antigen unknown.

Ophthalmopathy cases scored 3 or more on the Clinical Activity Score and 4 or more on NOSPECS grade, with duration below 3 months. Authors of the study amplified TCR beta CDR3 regions from RNA transcripts. Researchers ran a first-round RT-PCR on the TCR CDR3 using the HTBI primer set. TCRdb reanalysed the multiplex PCR reads using MiXCR and keeps one entry per CDR3 protein. The sample includes roughly 280,000 distinct CDR3 sequences, approximately 23% of them seen just once. With 6 bases clipped from V and 6 bases from J, the junction kept 5 bases outside the gene matches. The length of the CDR3 is 15 residues. Looked up from germline, CDR1 is SNHLY and CDR2 is FYNNEI.

The sample taken for sequencing was blood. This clonotype was obtained from a man aged 25 to 40 with Graves' ophthalmopathy. This sequence joins TRBV2 and TRBJ1-4; 12 bases are a match to TRBD1. The DNA for the CDR3 is TGTGCCAGCAGGCTGGGACAGGGGGCGTATGAAAAACTGTTTTTT. This encodes CASRLGQGAYEKLFF. Using reference TRBV2 and TRBJ1-4 for the parts outside the CDR3, the full variable domain is EPEVTQTPSHQVTQMGQEVILRCVPISNHLYFYWYRQILGQKVEFLVSFYNNEISEKSEIFDDQFSVERPDGSNFTLKIRSTKLEDSAMYFCASRLGQGAYEKLFFGSGTQLSVL.